One sample yielded the 32 T cell receptor beta chains listed below, sequenced in a study of tumor-infiltrating lymphocytes in primary liver carcinoma. Researchers generated TCR beta cDNA from approximately 500 ng of total RNA, relying on a constant-region primer. Three-round nested multiplex PCR performed with slightly modified ARM-PCR produced the TCR beta libraries. Primers for the first two PCR rounds were TRBV1-TRBV30 forward primers and a C-beta reverse primer (10 cycles per round). MiXCR, run by TCRdb on the multiplex PCR reads, gives a single entry per CDR3 protein. Of about 200,000 distinct CDR3 sequences listed, around 60% are singletons. RNA was extracted from whole blood without cell sorting, alongside germline DNA. Source material: peripheral blood. The receptors stem from a woman aged 55-70 years with primary liver carcinoma and hepatitis B virus infection.

Notes on this clonotype: The CDR3 carries no conserved terminal phenylalanine or tryptophan, so it likely arises from a read error. The chain has TRBV11-2 and TRBJ2-7, with 9 positions matching TRBD2. Trimming took 2 bases from V and 3 from J; bases not matched to a gene: 8. Germline V gene data show CDR1 as SGHAT and CDR2 as FQNNGV. The CDR3 runs 16 residues. CDR3 loop: CASSLNPGLALYEQYS. CDR3 sequence (DNA): TGTGCCAGCAGCTTAAATCCGGGACTAGCACTCTACGAGCAGTACTCC.

This clonotype was detected once. Germline and junction disagree at one end, which may indicate a read error. The chain carries TRBV7-8 and TRBJ2-6, with 10 nucleotides matching TRBD1. The germline V gene encodes CDR1 SGHVS and CDR2 FQNEAQ. The CDR3 runs to 17 residues. CDR3 DNA sequence: TGTGCCAACAGCATGGGTACACCAAGACAGGGGGCCAACGTCCCGACTTTC. It codes for CANSMGTPRQGANVPTF.

As for this clonotype: A much more abundant neighbour one base away suggests this may be a read error. This sequence joins TRBV4-2 and TRBJ2-1; TRBD2 agrees at 12 bases. This CDR3 spans 17 amino acids. CDR1 is LGHNA, CDR2 YNFKEQ, per germline. CDR3 bases: TGTGCCAACAGCCCACGGACTAGCGGGAATCCCCTCAATGAGCAGTTCTTC. Amino acid sequence: CANSPRTSGNPLNEQFF.

The chain is built from TRBV10-3 and TRBJ2-7; D gene uncertain. V was clipped by 8 bases and J by 2 bases, with 19 bases between them. This CDR3 has 15 amino acids. Germline V lookup: CDR1 ENHRY, CDR2 SYGVKD. The CDR3, as DNA: TGTGCCATCTGTGTGTCCCCACTCCGAGCCTACGAGCAGTACTTC. This codes for CAICVSPLRAYEQYF.

Details on this clonotype: The junction departs from germline at one end; a sequencing error may be responsible. This sequence joins TRBV6-5 and TRBJ1-1; the D gene is possibly TRBD1 (6 bases). The CDR3 consists of 15 residues. Germline CDR1 and CDR2: MNHEY and SVGAGI. CDR3 residues: CANSYSGTLNTEAFF. In nucleotides, the CDR3 is TGTGCCAACAGTTATTCCGGGACATTGAACACTGAAGCTTTCTTT.

A note on this clonotype: A much larger clone sits a single nucleotide away, making a read error possible. The gene calls are TRBV6-5 and TRBJ2-7, with a possible D match to TRBD2 (5 bases). The CDR3 runs to 11 residues. Per germline, CDR1 MNHEY and CDR2 SVGAGI. CDR3 in DNA: TGTGACAGCAGTTACGGGGACGAGCAGTACTTC. This sequence encodes CDSSYGDEQYF.

This clonotype was found once. Sequence at one end of the junction differs from germline and may be a read error. The chain links TRBV11-2 to TRBJ2-2; maybe TRBD2 (5 bases). The V gene's germline CDR1 is SGHAT and CDR2 FQNNGV. This CDR3 has 15 residues. The CDR3 nucleotides read TGTGCCAGCAGCTTTAACGGAATGAACACTAGGGAACTGTTTTTT. Translating gives CASSFNGMNTRELFF.

The rearrangement links TRBV11-3 to TRBJ2-2, with no clear D. From germline, CDR1 is SGHNT and CDR2 YENEEA. Deletions cut 9 bases from V and 6 bases from J, with 14 bases between. CDR3 size: 13 residues. The CDR3 is CARSKQGAGELFF. The CDR3 nucleotides are TGTGCCAGGAGTAAGCAAGGAGCCGGGGAGCTGTTTTTT.

The chain uses TRBV4-2 and TRBJ1-2, with a possible D match to TRBD1 (6 bases). V was clipped by 1 base and J by 11 bases, with 20 bases between them. Germline V lookup: CDR1 LGHNA, CDR2 YNFKEQ. CDR3 length equals 15 residues. CDR3 residues: CASSQVGGRGRGYTF. The CDR3 nucleotides are TGTGCCAGCAGCCAAGTTGGCGGCAGGGGTCGTGGTTACACCTTC.

The chain combines TRBV6-2 or TRBV6-3 with TRBJ2-7; 9 bases map to TRBD1. The CDR3 consists of 14 residues. Germline lookup yields CDR1 MNHEY and CDR2 SVGEGT. V lost 9 bases to trimming and J lost 8 bases; unmatched junction nucleotides: 14. The CDR3 reads CASSLRDRAHQQYF. The CDR3 nucleotides read TGTGCCAGTAGCCTCCGGGACAGGGCCCACCAGCAGTACTTC.

The chain links TRBV28 to TRBJ1-1; TRBD1 is a possible D gene (5 bases). CDR1 is MDHEN, CDR2 SYDVKM, per germline. Trimming left V 4 bases short and J 8 bases short, with 14 bases between. CDR3 length: 13 residues. The DNA for the CDR3 is TGTGCCAGCAGTTACCCGACAGAACCCGAAGCTTTCTTT. This encodes CASSYPTEPEAFF.

This clonotype was seen repeatedly, ten times or more. The chain carries TRBV29-1 and TRBJ1-2; possible D gene TRBD1, 5 bases. The CDR3 is 12 amino acids. Trimming took off 4 bases at V and 8 bases at J, with 14 bases between the two ends. Germline lookup yields CDR1 SQVTM and CDR2 ANQGSEA. The CDR3 region has the DNA TGCAGCGTTGGGGGAGGGGCCCGGGGCTACACCTTC. It translates to CSVGGGARGYTF.

The chain employs TRBV11-3 and TRBJ1-1; TRBD1 is a possible D gene (5 bases). Germline CDR1 SGHNT, CDR2 YENEEA. The CDR3 is made up of 14 amino acids. Trimming cost V 5 bases and J 12 bases, with 22 bases left between them. The CDR3 loop reads CASSLTGGYTKTFF. CDR3 bases: TGTGCCAGCAGCCTAACCGGGGGGTACACTAAAACTTTCTTT.

Note on this clonotype: This may stem from a read error, because a much larger clone lies one nucleotide away. CDR3: CASSVSGKGTYEQYF. The CDR3 coding sequence is TGTGCCAGCAGTGTTAGCGGGAAAGGGACGTACGAGCAGTACTTC. The rearrangement links TRBV12-3 or TRBV12-4 to TRBJ2-7, with TRBD2 matching 8 bases. The CDR3 consists of 15 residues. V trimming: 5 bases; J trimming: 4 bases; junction bases outside the gene matches: 10.

The V and J genes are TRBV2 and TRBJ1-2; D is undetermined. The CDR3 totals 12 residues. Germline values: CDR1 SNHLY, CDR2 FYNNEI. V was clipped by 1 base and J by 3 bases, with 3 bases between them. For the CDR3, the DNA is TGTGCCAGCAGTGAAGACTACTATGGCTACACCTTC. Its protein is CASSEDYYGYTF. Complete variable domain (other parts from reference TRBV2 and TRBJ1-2): EPEVTQTPSHQVTQMGQEVILRCVPISNHLYFYWYRQILGQKVEFLVSFYNNEISEKSEIFDDQFSVERPDGSNFTLKIRSTKLEDSAMYFCASSEDYYGYTFGSGTRLTVV.

This clonotype was picked up a small number of times. The J gene is TRBJ2-7, the V gene TRBV12-3 or TRBV12-4, with a weak D call TRBD1 (5 bases). Between the trimmed V and J ends, which lost 3 bases and 3 bases, there was a span of 12 bases. The CDR3 contains 14 residues. CDR3 residues: CASSLTQGYYEQYF. The CDR3 DNA reads TGTGCCAGCAGTTTGACTCAGGGATACTACGAGCAGTACTTC.

Regarding this clonotype: Its ends do not fully match the called genes, so a read error is possible. V is TRBV14 and J is TRBJ2-7; D unclear. Germline-derived CDR1 and CDR2 are SGHDN and FVKESK. The CDR3 is 12 residues long. CDR3 DNA: TGTGCCAACAGCTCTATCTCCTACGAGCAGTACTTC. Its translation is CANSSISYEQYF. Full variable domain (missing parts from reference TRBV14 and TRBJ2-7): EAGVTQFPSHSVIEKGQTVTLRCDPISGHDNLYWYRRVMGKEIKFLLHFVKESKQDESGMPNNRFLAERTGGTYSTLKVQPAELEDSGVYFCANSSISYEQYFGPGTRLTVT.

The chain recombines TRBV11-2 with TRBJ1-2, with a possible D match to TRBD1 (6 bases). With 4 bases removed from V and 4 bases from J, the gap between germline ends came to 19 bases. The germline V gene has CDR1 SGHAT and CDR2 FQNNGV. This CDR3 contains 16 residues. CDR3 amino acids: CASSSIRDMIPYGYTF. The DNA of the CDR3 is TGTGCCAGCAGCTCTATTCGGGACATGATCCCCTATGGCTACACCTTC.

This clonotype came up once. Here the CDR3 omits its conserved ending phenylalanine or tryptophan, so a read error is the likely source. The V gene is TRBV12-3 or TRBV12-4, the J gene TRBJ2-3; D is unclear. CDR3 length: 16 amino acids. Trimming left V 2 bases short and J 4 bases short, with 16 bases between. The CDR3 sequence is CASSLSRPLRSDTQYL. In nucleotides, the CDR3 is TGTGCCAGCAGTTTATCCAGACCGTTGCGTTCAGATACGCAGTATCTT.

The rearrangement joins TRBV5-4 to TRBJ2-7; 9 bases are a match to TRBD2. Germline V gives CDR1 SGHNT, CDR2 YYREEE (reference sequence). The CDR3 is 14 residues long. Trimming cost V 4 bases and J 3 bases; bases outside gene matches: 5. The CDR3 here is CASSRTSVDYEQYF. The CDR3 coding sequence is TGTGCCAGCAGCCGGACTAGCGTGGACTACGAGCAGTACTTC.

This clonotype was detected only a few times. The gene calls are TRBV30 and TRBJ2-1; tentatively, D is TRBD2 (6 bases). The length of the CDR3 is 14 residues. The germline V gene has CDR1 GTSNPN and CDR2 SVGIG (reference sequence). V was trimmed by 4 bases and J by 2 bases, leaving 12 bases between them. In DNA, the CDR3 is TGTGCCTGGACCTCCGGGACTGCCTACAATGAGCAGTTCTTC. Its protein is CAWTSGTAYNEQFF.

Comment on this clonotype: Germline is not matched at one junction end, which may reflect a read error. The chain links TRBV6-6 to TRBJ2-7; TRBD1 might be the D (5 bases). The CDR3 loop spans 13 amino acids. Germline-derived CDR1 and CDR2 are MNHNY and SVGAGI (reference sequence). CDR3 in DNA: TGTGCCTGCAGCGCAGGGAACTCCTACGAGCAGTACTTC. Translating it yields CACSAGNSYEQYF.

Worth noting for this clonotype: The germline gene is not matched at one end of the junction; a read error may be the cause. The V call is TRBV14, the J call TRBJ1-1, with a weak D call TRBD1 (5 bases). Looked up from germline, CDR1 is SGHDN and CDR2 is FVKESK. This CDR3 comprises 16 residues. This chain's CDR3 is CASSQVTGTMKTEAFF. CDR3 in DNA: TGTGCCAGCAGCCAAGTAACAGGAACAATGAAGACTGAAGCTTTCTTT.

Points on this clonotype: This sequence may be a read error, since a much larger clone differs from it by one base. The chain uses TRBV10-1 and TRBJ1-2; D remains unclear. The germline V gene has CDR1 WNHNN and CDR2 SYGVQD (reference sequence). This CDR3 is built from 12 residues. Trimming cost V 6 bases and J 8 bases, with 13 bases left between them. As DNA, the CDR3 is TGCGCCAGCAGGCCACGGGGTAGGGGCTACACCTTC. Its translation: CASRPRGRGYTF.

A remark on this clonotype: This may be a read error, as it is one base from a much larger clone. V usage is TRBV12-5 and J usage is TRBJ2-1, with D possibly being TRBD2 (5 bases). Germline V gene data show CDR1 as LGHNT and CDR2 as FRNRAP. V lost 0 bases and J 8 bases, leaving 14 bases between the germline ends. The CDR3 has 15 residues. CDR3 region: CASGLVRVLEHEQFF. CDR3 bases: TGTGCTAGTGGTTTGGTACGCGTACTAGAGCATGAGCAGTTCTTC. The full variable domain, with the rest looked up from reference TRBV12-5 and TRBJ2-1, is DARVTQTPRHKVTEMGQEVTMRCQPILGHNTVFWYRQTMMQGLELLAYFRNRAPLDDSGMPKDRFSAEMPDATLATLKIQPSEPRDSAVYFCASGLVRVLEHEQFFGPGTRLTVL.

As for this clonotype: Given a much more abundant clone one base away, this may be a read error. This chain uses TRBV6-1 with TRBJ2-1; 10 positions match TRBD2. CDR3 length: 16 amino acids. The germline V gene has CDR1 MNHNS and CDR2 SASEGT. The CDR3: CANSVSLAGVRYEQFF. The CDR3 nucleotides are TGTGCCAACAGTGTAAGTCTAGCGGGAGTCCGGTATGAGCAGTTCTTC.

With respect to this clonotype: Likely a read error: the CDR3 ends without its conserved phenylalanine or tryptophan. This sequence joins TRBV10-1 and TRBJ1-6; D is unresolved. This CDR3 spans 13 amino acids. CDR1 is WNHNN and CDR2 is SYGVQD in the germline V gene (reference sequence). The chain's CDR3 is CACSVEGNSPLHL. The CDR3 bases are TGCGCCTGCAGTGTTGAAGGGAATTCACCCCTCCACCTT.

This clonotype was detected ten times or more. The rearrangement links TRBV7-8 to TRBJ2-1; tentatively, D is TRBD2 (6 bases). V was shortened by 5 bases and J by 4 bases, with 18 bases between the two germline ends. The CDR3 is 16 residues long. Germline CDR1 reads SGHVS; CDR2 reads FQNEAQ. This chain's CDR3 is CASSPGRLSFYNEQFF. The CDR3 DNA sequence: TGTGCCAGCAGCCCCGGGAGACTATCCTTTTACAATGAGCAGTTCTTC.

The sample holds a few counts of this clonotype. This chain joins TRBV5-1 and TRBJ2-3; 10 positions agree with TRBD2. V dropped 4 bases and J dropped 5; count of bases not matched to a gene: 7. Germline V gives CDR1 SGHRS, CDR2 YFSETQ. The CDR3 is 15 residues long. CDR3 coding DNA: TGCGCCAGCAGCCGGACTAGCGGATTTGGAGATACGCAGTATTTT. Translated: CASSRTSGFGDTQYF.

This chain uses TRBV5-6 with TRBJ1-2, with D hard to call. Trimming removed 4 bases from V and 3 bases from J, with 16 bases in between. Germline loops: CDR1 SGHDT, CDR2 YYEEEE. The CDR3 sequence is 15 residues long. In DNA form, the CDR3 reads TGTGCCAGCAGCCGCTCTACACGGGCGGACTATGGCTACACCTTC. This gives the protein CASSRSTRADYGYTF.

This clonotype showed up just once. The chain uses TRBV29-1 and TRBJ2-7; 7 bases map to TRBD1. Germline values: CDR1 SQVTM, CDR2 ANQGSEA. With 6 bases clipped from V and 7 bases from J, the junction kept 15 bases outside the gene matches. The length of the CDR3 is 14 residues. CDR3: CSVPDRVDQVEQYF. CDR3 bases: TGCAGCGTCCCAGACAGGGTGGATCAGGTTGAGCAGTACTTC.

Of note for this clonotype: Germline and junction disagree at one end, which may indicate a read error. The rearrangement uses TRBV12-3 or TRBV12-4 and TRBJ2-1, with D unresolved. CDR3 length: 13 residues. CDR3 sequence reads: CASSLPSYNEQLF. The CDR3 region has the DNA TGTGCCAGCAGCCTGCCAAGTTACAATGAGCAGCTCTTC.